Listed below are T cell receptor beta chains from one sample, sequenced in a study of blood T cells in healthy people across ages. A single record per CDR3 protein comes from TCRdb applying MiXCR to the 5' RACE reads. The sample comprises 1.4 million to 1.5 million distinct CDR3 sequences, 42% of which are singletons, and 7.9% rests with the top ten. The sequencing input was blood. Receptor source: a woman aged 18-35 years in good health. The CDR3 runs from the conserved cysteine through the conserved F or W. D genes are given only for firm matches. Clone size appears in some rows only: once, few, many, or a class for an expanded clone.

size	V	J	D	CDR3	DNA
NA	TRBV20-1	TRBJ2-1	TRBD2	CSAPGSGKYNEQFF	TGCAGTGCCCCGGGTAGCGGGAAGTACAATGAGCAGTTCTTC
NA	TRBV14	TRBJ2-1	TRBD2	CASSQVTSGNYEQFF	TGTGCCAGCAGCCAAGTGACTAGCGGGAACTATGAGCAGTTCTTC
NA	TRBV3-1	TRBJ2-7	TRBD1	CASSQDRGNYYEQYF	TGTGCCAGCAGCCAAGACAGGGGGAACTACTACGAGCAGTACTTC
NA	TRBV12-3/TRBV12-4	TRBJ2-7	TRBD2	CASTGKTSGRGSYNEQYF	TGTGCCAGCACCGGTAAGACTAGCGGGAGAGGATCCTACAATGAGCAGTACTTC
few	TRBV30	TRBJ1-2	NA	CAWSVQGGYGYTF	TGTGCCTGGAGTGTGCAGGGCGGATATGGCTACACCTTC
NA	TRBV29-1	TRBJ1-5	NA	CSVAPEGGDQPQHF	TGCAGCGTCGCCCCCGAGGGGGGAGATCAGCCCCAGCATTTT
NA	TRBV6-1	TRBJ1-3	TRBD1	CASSTGVIGNTIYF	TGTGCCAGCAGTACAGGGGTAATTGGAAACACCATATATTTT
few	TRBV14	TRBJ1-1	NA	CASSPIWGAGAEAFF	TGTGCCAGCAGCCCTATATGGGGGGCGGGGGCTGAAGCTTTCTTT
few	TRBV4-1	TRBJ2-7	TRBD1	CASSQGQGLDEQYF	TGCGCCAGCAGCCAGGGACAGGGGCTCGACGAGCAGTACTTC
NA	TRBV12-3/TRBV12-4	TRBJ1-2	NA	CASRSPRGVANYGYTF	TGTGCCAGCAGGTCGCCCAGGGGAGTCGCTAACTATGGCTACACCTTC
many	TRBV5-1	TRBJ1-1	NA	CASSLHRLREDTEAFF	TGCGCCAGCAGCTTGCATAGGCTCAGGGAGGACACTGAAGCTTTCTTT